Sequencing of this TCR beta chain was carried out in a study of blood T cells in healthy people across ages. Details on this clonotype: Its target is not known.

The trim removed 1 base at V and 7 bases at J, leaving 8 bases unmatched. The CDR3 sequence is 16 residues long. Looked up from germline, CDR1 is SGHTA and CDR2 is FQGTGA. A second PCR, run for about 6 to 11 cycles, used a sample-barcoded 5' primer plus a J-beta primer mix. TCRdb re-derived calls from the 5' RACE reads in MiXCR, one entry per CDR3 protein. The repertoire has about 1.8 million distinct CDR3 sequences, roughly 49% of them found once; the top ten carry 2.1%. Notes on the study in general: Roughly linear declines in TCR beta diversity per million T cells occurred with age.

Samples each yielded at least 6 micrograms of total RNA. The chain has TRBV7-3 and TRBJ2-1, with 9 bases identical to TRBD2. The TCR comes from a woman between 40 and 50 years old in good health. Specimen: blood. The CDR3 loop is CASSLMSSGVRNEQFF. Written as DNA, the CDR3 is TGTGCCAGCAGCTTAATGTCTAGCGGGGTTAGAAATGAGCAGTTCTTC.